This T cell receptor beta chain was obtained from a study of beta chain features in type 1 diabetes. Study results and limitations: Across all four CD4+ subsets, people with type 1 diabetes showed modestly shorter TCRB CDR3s.

Isolated RNA was reverse transcribed in full, so expressed TCRB transcripts were sequenced. The data were produced by immunoSEQ multiplex PCR, yet TCRdb's version contains in-frame clones alone and is incomplete. The table includes 110,000 to 150,000 clones, 6.9% detected once. Germline V gene lookup returns CDR1 SGHNT and CDR2 YYREEE (reference sequence). V lost 2 bases, J lost 6 bases, and 12 bases lay in between. This CDR3 is built from 13 residues. Comments on this clone: Its antigen is undetermined.

Sequencing was performed on central memory CD4+ T cells from blood. This chain joins TRBV5-4 and TRBJ2-7; TRBD2 is a possible D gene (5 bases). This sequence was found in a woman in her 30s in good health. The CDR3 region is CASSFSGAGEQYF. CDR3 nucleotide sequence: TGTGCCAGCAGCTTTTCGGGCGCGGGCGAGCAGTACTTC.